This T cell receptor beta chain was captured by sequencing in a study of glioma-infiltrating T cells after dendritic cell vaccination. Study-wide findings and caveats: Higher TCR clonality did not directly relate to longer survival.

The V end was cut by 6 bases, the J end by 1 base, with 6 bases between. The CDR3 runs to 12 residues. The germline gives CDR1 MNHNS, CDR2 SASEGT. Note on this clone: Its antigen is not identified.

Produced via immunoSEQ multiplex PCR; TCRdb's table is partial and in-frame only. The sample yields under 100,000 clones, 79% seen once. All glioblastoma patients lacked an isocitrate dehydrogenase mutation. The rearrangement links TRBV6-1 to TRBJ2-5; D is unclear. Sample: blood, taken before dendritic cell vaccination. This sequence was found in a human donor with glioblastoma. CDR3 protein: CASRTTQETQYF. The CDR3 bases are TGTGCCAGCAGGACAACCCAAGAGACCCAGTACTTC.